This T cell receptor (beta chain) derives from a study of blood T cell repertoires in COVID-19. V was shortened by 3 bases and J by 0 bases, with 5 bases between the two germline ends. This CDR3 is 12 amino acids long. Looked up from germline, CDR1 is DFQATT and CDR2 is SNEGSKA (reference sequence). The data were produced by immunoSEQ multiplex PCR, yet TCRdb's version contains in-frame clones alone and is incomplete. The data show over 200,000 clones, 80% to 90% seen once. The sequenced sample was PBMCs or T cells enriched from blood (not recorded which). The source of this sequence is a man between 18 and 35 years old with acute COVID-19. This chain uses TRBV20-1 with TRBJ2-5; D gene ambiguous. The CDR3 nucleotides read TGCAGTGCTAGTCGTGACCAAGAGACCCAGTACTTC. As protein: CSASRDQETQYF.